A single sample is the source of the 9 T cell receptor beta chains below, sequenced in a study of blood T cell repertoires in COVID-19. Sequencing used immunoSEQ multiplex PCR; TCRdb keeps in-frame clones, though not all of them. The table includes tens of thousands of clones, 70% to 90% detected once. Sample: peripheral blood. These receptors all come from a man in his forties or fifties with active COVID-19.

This clone was counted between two and nine times. The rearrangement links TRBV7-9 to TRBJ1-1; tentatively, D is TRBD1 (6 bases). CDR1 and CDR2 from the germline V gene are SEHNR and FQNEAQ (reference sequence). The CDR3 is made up of 18 amino acids. Trimming took 2 bases from V and 3 from J, leaving 22 bases between them. The CDR3: CASSLQPFGQTTYTEAFF. The CDR3 bases are TGTGCCAGCAGCTTACAACCCTTCGGACAGACCACTTACACTGAAGCTTTCTTT.

This chain links TRBV6-5 with TRBJ1-1, with D possibly being TRBD1 (6 bases). This CDR3 spans 13 amino acids. The V and J ends lost 6 bases and 6 bases respectively, with 14 bases between them. Germline V gene lookup returns CDR1 MNHEY and CDR2 SVGAGI. The CDR3 region has the DNA TGTGCCAGCAGGGAGCAGGGGATGGCTGAAGCTTTCTTT. Its protein is CASREQGMAEAFF.

The V gene is TRBV2, the J gene TRBJ1-4; 8 bases match TRBD1. With 6 bases clipped from V and 16 bases from J, the junction kept 19 bases outside the gene matches. This CDR3 comprises 15 residues. From germline, CDR1 is SNHLY and CDR2 FYNNEI. CDR3 sequence reads: CASSPTRGLMAWGFF. The CDR3 DNA reads TGTGCCAGCAGCCCGACCAGGGGGCTGATGGCTTGGGGGTTTTTT.

This chain links TRBV6-5 with TRBJ2-3, with D perhaps TRBD2 (6 bases). The germline V gene encodes CDR1 MNHEY and CDR2 SVGAGI. CDR3 length: 15 residues. Between the trimmed V and J ends, which lost 6 bases and 6 bases, there was a span of 19 bases. CDR3 nucleotides: TGTGCCAGCAGACGCGGATCCGGGGGTTCGGATACGCAGTATTTT. Its protein product is CASRRGSGGSDTQYF.

This clone was found once. This chain joins TRBV6-5 and TRBJ1-1, with 8 bases matching TRBD1. V was pared by 7 bases and J by 7 bases, with 8 bases of the junction left unmatched. There are 13 residues in the CDR3. Germline CDR1 MNHEY, CDR2 SVGAGI. The CDR3 sequence: CASTSLGQGEAFF. As DNA, the CDR3 is TGTGCCAGCACTTCTCTTGGACAGGGTGAAGCTTTCTTT.

The chain carries TRBV3-1 (or the pseudogene TRBV3-2) and TRBJ2-3, with D maybe TRBD2 (6 bases). This CDR3 spans 16 amino acids. Trimming took off 4 bases at V and 2 bases at J, with 16 bases between the two ends. Per the germline V gene, CDR1 is LGHDT and CDR2 is YNNKEL (reference sequence). The CDR3 sequence: CASSLILGGVTDTQYF. CDR3 DNA: TGTGCCAGCAGCCTGATCTTGGGGGGTGTCACAGATACGCAGTATTTT.

V is TRBV29-1 and J is TRBJ2-2; the match to TRBD1 covers 7 bases. Germline V gene lookup returns CDR1 SQVTM and CDR2 ANQGSEA. The CDR3 covers 12 residues. The junction had 6 bases not matched to a gene; V was cut back by 7 bases and J by 7 bases. CDR3 protein: CSGGGSDGELFF. The CDR3 DNA reads as TGCAGCGGAGGGGGCTCGGACGGGGAGCTGTTTTTT.

V gene TRBV5-1 combines with J gene TRBJ2-5, with D possibly matching TRBD2 (6 bases). Germline CDR1 and CDR2: SGHRS and YFSETQ. CDR3 length: 13 amino acids. V gave up 4 bases and J gave up 4 bases, with 11 bases separating them. This chain's CDR3 is CASSPGTLETQYF. The CDR3, as DNA: TGCGCCAGCAGCCCGGGGACTCTAGAGACCCAGTACTTC.

V and J are TRBV6-5 and TRBJ1-3, with D perhaps TRBD1 (5 bases). This CDR3 has 14 residues. Looked up from germline, CDR1 is MNHEY and CDR2 is SVGAGI. V lost 5 bases and J lost 1, with 9 bases in between. The CDR3 DNA follows: TGTGCCAGCAGTCCGGGGGAATCTGGAAACACCATATATTTT. Protein product: CASSPGESGNTIYF.